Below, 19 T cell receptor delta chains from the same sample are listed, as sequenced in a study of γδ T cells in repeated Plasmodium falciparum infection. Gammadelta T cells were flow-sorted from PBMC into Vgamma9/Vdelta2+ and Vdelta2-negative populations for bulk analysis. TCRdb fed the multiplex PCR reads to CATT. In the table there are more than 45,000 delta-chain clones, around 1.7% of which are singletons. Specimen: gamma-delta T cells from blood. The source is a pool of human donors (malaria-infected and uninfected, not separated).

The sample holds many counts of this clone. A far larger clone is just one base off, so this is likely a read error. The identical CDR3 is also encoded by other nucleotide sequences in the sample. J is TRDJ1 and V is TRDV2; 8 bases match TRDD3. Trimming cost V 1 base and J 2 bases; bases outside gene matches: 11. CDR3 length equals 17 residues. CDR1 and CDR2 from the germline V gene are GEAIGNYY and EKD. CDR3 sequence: CACDTERGYFRTDKLIF. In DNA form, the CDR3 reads TGTGCCTGTGACACTGAGAGGGGATACTTTCGGACCGATAAACTCATCTTT.

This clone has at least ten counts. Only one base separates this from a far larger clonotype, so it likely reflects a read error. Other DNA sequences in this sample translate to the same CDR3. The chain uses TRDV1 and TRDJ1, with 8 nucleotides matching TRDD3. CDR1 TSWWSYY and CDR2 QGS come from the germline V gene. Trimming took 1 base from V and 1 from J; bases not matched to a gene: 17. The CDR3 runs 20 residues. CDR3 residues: CALGEPSPPKYWGLTDKLIF. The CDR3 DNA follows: TGTGCTCTTGGGGAACCCAGCCCCCCCAAATACTGGGGGCTCACCGATAAACTCATCTTT.

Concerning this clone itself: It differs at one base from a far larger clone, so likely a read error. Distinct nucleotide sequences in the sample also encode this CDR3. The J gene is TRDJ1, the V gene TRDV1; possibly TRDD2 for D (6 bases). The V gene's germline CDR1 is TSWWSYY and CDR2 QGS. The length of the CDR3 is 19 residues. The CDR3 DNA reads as TGTGCTCTTGGGGACCGTTTACCTTCCCAAGGGGTCTACACCGATAAACTCATCTTC. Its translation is CALGDRLPSQGVYTDKLIF.

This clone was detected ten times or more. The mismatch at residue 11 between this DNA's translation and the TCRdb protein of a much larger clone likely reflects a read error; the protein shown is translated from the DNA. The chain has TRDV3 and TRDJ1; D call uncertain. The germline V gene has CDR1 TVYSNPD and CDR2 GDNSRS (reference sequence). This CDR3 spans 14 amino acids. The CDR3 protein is CAFSVQGWADELIF. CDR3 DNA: TGTGCCTTTAGCGTACAAGGGTGGGCCGATGAACTCATCTTT.

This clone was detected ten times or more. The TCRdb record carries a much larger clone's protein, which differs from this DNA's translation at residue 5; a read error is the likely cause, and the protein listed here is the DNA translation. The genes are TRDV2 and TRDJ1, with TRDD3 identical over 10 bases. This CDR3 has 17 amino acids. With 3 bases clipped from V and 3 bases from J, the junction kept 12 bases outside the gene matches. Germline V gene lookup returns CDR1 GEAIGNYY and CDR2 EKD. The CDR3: CACDAVGGYADPDKLIF. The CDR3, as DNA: TGTGCCTGTGACGCCGTAGGGGGATACGCGGATCCCGATAAACTCATCTTT.

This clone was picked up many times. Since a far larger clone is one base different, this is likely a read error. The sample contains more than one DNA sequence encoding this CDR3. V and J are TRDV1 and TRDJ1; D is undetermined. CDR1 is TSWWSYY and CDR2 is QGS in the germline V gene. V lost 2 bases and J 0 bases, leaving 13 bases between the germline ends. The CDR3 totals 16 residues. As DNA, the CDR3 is TGTGCTCTTGGGGAAACAAGGGCCGCATACACCGATAAACTCATCTTT. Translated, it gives CALGETRAAYTDKLIF.

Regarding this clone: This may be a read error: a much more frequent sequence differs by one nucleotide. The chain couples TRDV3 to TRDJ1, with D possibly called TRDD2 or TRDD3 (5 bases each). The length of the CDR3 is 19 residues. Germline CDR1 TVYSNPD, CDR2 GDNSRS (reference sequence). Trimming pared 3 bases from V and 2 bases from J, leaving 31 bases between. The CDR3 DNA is TGTGCCTTCCGCTTCCCGATACCCCTCGGACCAAGGGGGACCGATAAACTCATCTTT. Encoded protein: CAFRFPIPLGPRGTDKLIF.

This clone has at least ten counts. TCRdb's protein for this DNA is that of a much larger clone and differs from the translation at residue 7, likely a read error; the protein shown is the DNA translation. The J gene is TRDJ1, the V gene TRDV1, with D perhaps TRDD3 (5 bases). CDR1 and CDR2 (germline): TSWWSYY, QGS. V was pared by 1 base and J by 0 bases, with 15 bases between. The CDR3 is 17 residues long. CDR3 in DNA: TGTGCTCTTGGGGAACGCAGGGGAGCCCAGTACACCGATAAACTCATCTTT. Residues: CALGERRGAQYTDKLIF.

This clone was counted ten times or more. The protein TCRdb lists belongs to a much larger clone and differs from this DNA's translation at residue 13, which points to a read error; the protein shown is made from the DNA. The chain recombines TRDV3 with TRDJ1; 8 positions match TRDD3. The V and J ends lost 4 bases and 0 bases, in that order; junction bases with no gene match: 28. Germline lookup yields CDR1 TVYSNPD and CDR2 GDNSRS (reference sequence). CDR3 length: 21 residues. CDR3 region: CASSAFPFGDTTREYTDKLIF. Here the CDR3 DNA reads TGTGCCTCTTCGGCCTTCCCGTTTGGGGATACTACTCGTGAGTACACCGATAAACTCATCTTT. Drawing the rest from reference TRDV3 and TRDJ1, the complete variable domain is CDKVTQSSPDQTVASGSEVVLLCTYDTVYSNPDLFWYRIRPDYSFQFVFYGDNSRSEGADFTQGRFSVKHILTQKAFHLVISPVRTEDSATYYCASSAFPFGDTTREYTDKLIFGKGTRVTVEP.

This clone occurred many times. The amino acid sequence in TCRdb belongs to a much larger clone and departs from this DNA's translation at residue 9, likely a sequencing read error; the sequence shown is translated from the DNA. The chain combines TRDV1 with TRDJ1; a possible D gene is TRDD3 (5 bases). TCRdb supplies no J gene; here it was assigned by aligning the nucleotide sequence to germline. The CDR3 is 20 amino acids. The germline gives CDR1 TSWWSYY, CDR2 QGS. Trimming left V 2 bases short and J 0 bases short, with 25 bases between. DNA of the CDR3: TGTGCTCTTGGGGAATCAGAGATGTGTACTGTGGGATGGTACACCGATAAACTCATCTTT. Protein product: CALGESEMCTVGWYTDKLIF.

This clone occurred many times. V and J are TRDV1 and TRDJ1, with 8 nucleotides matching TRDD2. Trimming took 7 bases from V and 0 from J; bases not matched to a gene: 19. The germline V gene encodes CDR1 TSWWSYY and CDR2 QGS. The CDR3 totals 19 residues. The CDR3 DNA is TGTGCTCTTGCGATAGACTTCCTACTCCGACTTACTAACACCGATAAACTCATCTTT. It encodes CALAIDFLLRLTNTDKLIF.

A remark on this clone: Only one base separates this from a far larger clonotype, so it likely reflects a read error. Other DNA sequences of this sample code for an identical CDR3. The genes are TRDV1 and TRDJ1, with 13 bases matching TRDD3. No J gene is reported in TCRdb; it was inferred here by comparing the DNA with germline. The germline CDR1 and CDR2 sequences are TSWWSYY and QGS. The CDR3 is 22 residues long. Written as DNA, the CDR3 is TGTGCTCTTGGGGAACTTCCTAACCAAGATAGGTACTGGGGGATACGCGCCGACAAACTCATCTTT. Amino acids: CALGELPNQDRYWGIRADKLIF.

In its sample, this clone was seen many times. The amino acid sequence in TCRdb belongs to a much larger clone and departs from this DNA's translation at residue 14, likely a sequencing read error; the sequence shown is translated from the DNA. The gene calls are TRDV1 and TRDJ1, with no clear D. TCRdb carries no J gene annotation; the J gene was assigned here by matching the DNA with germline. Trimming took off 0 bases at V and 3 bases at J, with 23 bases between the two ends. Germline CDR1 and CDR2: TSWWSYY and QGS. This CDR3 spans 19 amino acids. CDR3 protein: CALGELESSRSFIADKLIF. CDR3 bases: TGTGCTCTTGGGGAACTAGAGTCGTCCCGGTCCTTTATTGCCGATAAACTCATCTTT.

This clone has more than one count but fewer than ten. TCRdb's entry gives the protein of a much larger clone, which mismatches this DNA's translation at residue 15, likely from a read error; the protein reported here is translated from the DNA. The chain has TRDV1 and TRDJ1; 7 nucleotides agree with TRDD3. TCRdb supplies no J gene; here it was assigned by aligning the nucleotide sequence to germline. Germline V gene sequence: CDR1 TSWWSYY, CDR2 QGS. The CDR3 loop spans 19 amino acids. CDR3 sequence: CALGDSHRSGYVYTNKLIF. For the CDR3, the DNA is TGTGCTCTTGGGGACTCCCATCGAAGTGGATACGTATACACCAATAAACTCATCTTT.

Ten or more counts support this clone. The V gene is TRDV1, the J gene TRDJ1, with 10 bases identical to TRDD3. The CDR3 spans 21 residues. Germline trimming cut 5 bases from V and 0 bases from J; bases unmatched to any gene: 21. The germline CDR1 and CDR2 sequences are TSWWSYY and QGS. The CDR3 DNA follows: TGTGCTCTTGGGAAGAGGGGCTGGGGGATAAGAGGACTGGTTTACACCGATAAACTCATCTTT. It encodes CALGKRGWGIRGLVYTDKLIF.

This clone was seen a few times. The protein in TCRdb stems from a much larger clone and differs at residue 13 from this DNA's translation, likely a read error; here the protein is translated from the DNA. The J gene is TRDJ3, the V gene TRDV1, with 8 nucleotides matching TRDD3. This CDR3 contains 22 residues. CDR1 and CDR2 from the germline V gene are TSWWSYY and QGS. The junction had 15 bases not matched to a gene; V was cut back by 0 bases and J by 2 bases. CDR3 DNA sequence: TGTGCTCTTGGGGAACTGATTTCCAGGACTGGGGGGGGCCCCTGGGACACCCGACAGATGTTTTTC. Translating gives CALGELISRTGGGPWDTRQMFF.

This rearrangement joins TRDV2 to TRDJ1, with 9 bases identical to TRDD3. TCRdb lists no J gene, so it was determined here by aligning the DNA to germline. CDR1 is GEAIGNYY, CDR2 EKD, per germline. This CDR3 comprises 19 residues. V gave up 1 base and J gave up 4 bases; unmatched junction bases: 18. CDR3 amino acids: CACDTSHSGGWGYNDKLIF. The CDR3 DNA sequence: TGTGCCTGTGACACGTCTCACTCTGGGGGATGGGGTTACAACGATAAACTCATCTTT.

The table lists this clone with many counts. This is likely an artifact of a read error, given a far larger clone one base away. CDR3 amino acids: CALGERGYAGDKGYTDKLIF. Here the CDR3 DNA reads TGTGCCCTTGGGGAACGAGGCTACGCGGGGGATAAAGGGTACACCGATAAACTCATCTTT. The chain links TRDV1 to TRDJ1; 8 bases are a match to TRDD3. In the absence of a J gene in TCRdb, the DNA was matched to germline to assign it here. CDR1 TSWWSYY and CDR2 QGS come from the germline V gene. The CDR3 is 20 residues long.

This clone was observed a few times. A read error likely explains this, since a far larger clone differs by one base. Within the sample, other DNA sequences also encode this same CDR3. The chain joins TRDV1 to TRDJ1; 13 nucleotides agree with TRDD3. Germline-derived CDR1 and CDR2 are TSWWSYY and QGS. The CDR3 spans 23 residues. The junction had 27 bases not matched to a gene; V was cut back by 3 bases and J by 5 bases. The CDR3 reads CALGDRGRPWSILGDTSTDKLIF. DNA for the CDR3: TGTGCTCTTGGGGACCGGGGGCGACCTTGGAGCATACTGGGGGATACGTCCACTGATAAACTCATCTTT.